This T cell receptor beta chain was obtained from a study of STAT3 mutations in large granular lymphocyte leukemia. Study-wide background: Among longitudinally sequenced T-LGLL patients, roughly half had canonical activating STAT3 mutations detected.

This clone is classed as medium-sized. Its antigen is undetermined. J lost 5 bases, V lost 5 bases, and 14 bases had no gene match. Germline CDR1 is SGHDN and CDR2 is FVKESK. CDR3 size: 16 residues. The protocol was immunoSEQ multiplex PCR, while the TCRdb copy is restricted to in-frame clones and leaves out a portion. The sample consists of roughly 1,700 clones, roughly 56% of them appearing once. The study, taken as a whole, reports: Every T-LGLL patient had at least one immunodominant TCRbeta clonotype. Variable sampling intervals and differing treatment regimens complicated linking therapy response to TCR clonal burden changes. After therapy, about 30% of the 18 patients switched clonotypes, all new clones STAT3 wild type.

The TCR comes from a woman aged 70 to 79 with T-cell large granular lymphocyte leukemia. Some clones in this sample may be carry-over from other donors' samples. The gene calls are TRBV14 and TRBJ2-7; 8 nucleotides agree with TRBD1. Material: peripheral blood mononuclear cells. The CDR3 reads CASSESGTGVFDEQYF. DNA of the CDR3: TGTGCCAGCAGCGAATCCGGGACAGGTGTTTTCGACGAGCAGTACTTC.